One and the same sample provided the 13 T cell receptor beta chains below, sequenced in a study of blood T cell repertoires in COVID-19. Using immunoSEQ multiplex PCR, the repertoire was profiled, and TCRdb retains in-frame clones only, with some absent. There are 150,000 to 200,000 clones in the sample; approximately 74% occur only once, and approximately 3% lies in the top ten. Sequenced input: peripheral blood. These receptors were taken from a woman of 80 years or more with acute or convalescent COVID-19.

The CDR3: CASSIEAEYGYTF. The CDR3 coding sequence is TGTGCCAGTAGTATAGAGGCGGAGTATGGCTACACCTTC. The chain links TRBV19 to TRBJ1-2; the D is unclear. Germline assignment: CDR1 LNHDA and CDR2 SQIVND (reference sequence). The V end was cut by 0 bases, the J end by 5 bases, with 7 bases between. This CDR3 has 13 residues.

This sequence joins TRBV7-9 and TRBJ2-3; the D gene is possibly TRBD2 (5 bases). V lost 5 bases and J 2 bases, leaving 23 bases between the germline ends. This CDR3 comprises 18 residues. The germline CDR1 and CDR2 sequences are SEHNR and FQNEAQ (reference sequence). The CDR3 DNA reads TGTGCCAGCAGCCCCCTTTTGGAGGACGGGCTTTACACAGATACGCAGTATTTT. It specifies CASSPLLEDGLYTDTQYF.

This clone was found a few times. The V and J genes are TRBV18 and TRBJ2-1; 10 bases agree with TRBD1. Trimming took 6 bases from V and 7 from J; bases not matched to a gene: 6. The germline V gene has CDR1 KGHSH and CDR2 LQKENI. The CDR3 consists of 14 residues. The CDR3 region is CASSGQGHRNEQFF. CDR3 DNA: TGTGCCAGCTCGGGACAGGGGCATCGGAATGAGCAGTTCTTC.

The count of this clone is one. The gene calls are TRBV9 and TRBJ2-3; 7 positions agree with TRBD2. Unmatched junction bases numbered 5, after V lost 6 bases and J lost 1 base. This CDR3 is 14 amino acids long. Germline V gene lookup returns CDR1 SGDLS and CDR2 YYNGEE. This CDR3 is CASTVGGGTDTQYF. The CDR3 DNA reads as TGTGCCAGCACCGTGGGAGGGGGCACAGATACGCAGTATTTT. The full variable domain, with the rest looked up from reference TRBV9 and TRBJ2-3, is DSGVTQTPKHLITATGQRVTLRCSPRSGDLSVYWYQQSLDQGLQFLIQYYNGEERAKGNILERFSAQQFPDLHSELNLSSLELGDSALYFCASTVGGGTDTQYFGPGTRLTVL.

This rearrangement joins TRBV5-1 to TRBJ2-2; D possibly corresponds to TRBD1 (5 bases). Between the trimmed V and J ends, which lost 0 bases and 4 bases, there was a span of 28 bases. CDR1 is SGHRS, CDR2 YFSETQ, per germline. The CDR3 extends over 21 amino acids. The CDR3 nucleotides are TGCGCCAGCAGCTTGGCTGCCGCAGGGCCGATGGCTCGATCGATCACCGGGGAGCTGTTTTTT. This codes for CASSLAAAGPMARSITGELFF.

This clone has only one observation. The chain employs TRBV10-3 and TRBJ2-2, with 7 bases that match TRBD2. V gave up 4 bases and J gave up 7 bases; unmatched junction bases: 9. Germline V CDR1 and CDR2: ENHRY, SYGVKD. The CDR3 length is 15 residues. The CDR3 sequence is CAISAVSGGSGELFF. The CDR3, as DNA: TGTGCCATCAGTGCAGTGTCAGGCGGGAGCGGGGAGCTGTTTTTT.

A single count supports this clone. This chain uses TRBV10-3 with TRBJ2-7, with D tentatively TRBD2 (5 bases). The CDR3 spans 14 residues. The V gene's germline CDR1 is ENHRY and CDR2 SYGVKD. The V end lost 5 bases, the J end lost 0 bases, and 11 bases lay between the germline ends. In nucleotides, the CDR3 is TGTGCCATCAGTTCCACCGGGAACTCCTACGAGCAGTACTTC. Amino acids: CAISSTGNSYEQYF.

This chain uses TRBV28 with TRBJ2-7; a weak D match, TRBD1 (6 bases). This CDR3 spans 14 amino acids. CDR1 is MDHEN and CDR2 is SYDVKM in the germline V gene. V was pared by 8 bases and J by 0 bases, with 14 bases between. The chain's CDR3 is CASSEGGFSYEQYF. The CDR3 nucleotides are TGTGCCAGCTCTGAAGGGGGATTCTCCTACGAGCAGTACTTC.

This chain links TRBV9 with TRBJ2-1; TRBD2 matches at 10 bases. Germline V gene sequence: CDR1 SGDLS, CDR2 YYNGEE. CDR3 length: 16 amino acids. Germline trimming cut 0 bases from V and 9 bases from J; bases unmatched to any gene: 9. The CDR3 coding sequence is TGTGCCAGCAGCGTAGCTGGGCTAGCGGGAGCTGGTGAGCAGTTCTTC. This sequence encodes CASSVAGLAGAGEQFF. Full variable domain (remainder filled in from reference TRBV9 and TRBJ2-1): DSGVTQTPKHLITATGQRVTLRCSPRSGDLSVYWYQQSLDQGLQFLIQYYNGEERAKGNILERFSAQQFPDLHSELNLSSLELGDSALYFCASSVAGLAGAGEQFFGPGTRLTVL.

The genes are TRBV7-6 and TRBJ2-1, with TRBD2 matching 7 bases. This CDR3 is 15 amino acids long. V lost 5 bases, J lost 0 bases, and 4 bases stayed unmatched. Germline CDR1 SGHVS, CDR2 FNYEAQ. CDR3: CASSREAYSYNEQFF. The CDR3 nucleotides are TGTGCCAGCAGCCGGGAGGCGTACTCCTACAATGAGCAGTTCTTC.

The genes are TRBV2 and TRBJ2-7; weak D call: TRBD1 (6 bases). There are 17 residues in the CDR3. In germline, CDR1 is SNHLY, CDR2 FYNNEI. Trimming took off 4 bases at V and 0 bases at J, with 19 bases between the two ends. The CDR3 bases are TGTGCCAGCAGTGGTTACAGGGCGGAGTTCGACTCCTACGAGCAGTACTTC. Residues: CASSGYRAEFDSYEQYF.

The V and J genes are TRBV5-4 and TRBJ2-4, with a weak D call TRBD2 (6 bases). This CDR3 is built from 14 residues. V lost 7 bases to trimming and J lost 7 bases, with 18 bases between them. CDR1 is SGHNT and CDR2 is YYREEE in the germline V gene (reference sequence). In nucleotides, the CDR3 is TGTGCCAGCCTGGACGGGAGTGATAGGAACATTCAGTACTTC. It specifies CASLDGSDRNIQYF.

The V call is TRBV11-2, the J call TRBJ2-1; D gene uncertain. The CDR3 contains 13 residues. The germline V and J ends were trimmed by 0 bases and 5 bases, with 5 bases remaining between them. Germline loops: CDR1 SGHAT, CDR2 FQNNGV. The CDR3, as DNA: TGTGCCAGCAGCTTAGAGGCGGACAATGAGCAGTTCTTC. Translation gives CASSLEADNEQFF. The full variable domain, in which reference TRBV11-2 and TRBJ2-1 provide the parts outside the CDR3, is EAGVAQSPRYKIIEKRQSVAFWCNPISGHATLYWYQQILGQGPKLLIQFQNNGVVDDSQLPKDRFSAERLKGVDSTLKIQPAKLEDSAVYLCASSLEADNEQFFGPGTRLTVL.